These T cell receptor beta chains were read from a single sample in a study of brain T cells in children with intractable seizures. The repertoire was sequenced with immunoSEQ multiplex PCR; TCRdb's copy has only in-frame clones and lacks some. The data show 20,000 to 25,000 clones, roughly 94% seen once. The sequencing used peripheral blood, collected at surgery. Receptors originate from a boy between 10 and 17 years old with focal cortical dysplasia and intractable seizures. CDR3s include the opening cysteine and the closing phenylalanine or tryptophan. Each record gives: D gene, J gene, clone size, V gene, CDR3 protein, CDR3 DNA. A D gene is named only where the DNA matches it firmly. For some rows the clone size is stated as once, few or many, or as a class when expanded; others skip it.

d_gene: -; j_gene: TRBJ1-2; abundance: -; v_gene: TRBV5-1; CDR3aa: CASSSEPTENYGYTF; CDR3nt: TGCGCCAGCAGCTCAGAACCTACAGAGAACTATGGCTACACCTTC
d_gene: -; j_gene: TRBJ1-6; abundance: -; v_gene: TRBV3-1/TRBV3-2; CDR3aa: CASAQTGRAPLHF; CDR3nt: TGTGCCAGCGCCCAAACTGGGCGGGCACCCCTCCACTTT
d_gene: -; j_gene: TRBJ1-5; abundance: -; v_gene: TRBV28; CDR3aa: CASSPRWANQPQHF; CDR3nt: TGTGCCAGCAGTCCCCGTTGGGCCAATCAGCCCCAGCATTTT
d_gene: -; j_gene: TRBJ1-2; abundance: -; v_gene: TRBV7-9; CDR3aa: CASSREAGYTF; CDR3nt: TGTGCCAGCAGCCGAGAGGCGGGCTACACCTTC
d_gene: -; j_gene: TRBJ1-2; abundance: -; v_gene: TRBV5-1; CDR3aa: CASSLHTGDKGYGYTF; CDR3nt: TGCGCCAGCAGCTTGCATACCGGGGACAAAGGCTATGGCTACACCTTC
d_gene: -; j_gene: TRBJ2-1; abundance: -; v_gene: TRBV15; CDR3aa: CATSREGGTSYNEQFF; CDR3nt: TGTGCCACCAGCAGAGAAGGCGGGACCTCCTACAATGAGCAGTTCTTC
d_gene: -; j_gene: TRBJ1-5; abundance: -; v_gene: TRBV6-5; CDR3aa: CASSPLSTHQPQHF; CDR3nt: TGTGCCAGCAGCCCACTCTCAACGCATCAGCCCCAGCATTTT
d_gene: TRBD1; j_gene: TRBJ1-5; abundance: -; v_gene: TRBV7-9; CDR3aa: CASSLGQGNQPQHF; CDR3nt: TGTGCCAGCAGCTTGGGACAGGGCAATCAGCCCCAGCATTTT
d_gene: -; j_gene: TRBJ2-1; abundance: -; v_gene: TRBV12-5; CDR3aa: CASGWVVGSSYNEQFF; CDR3nt: TGTGCTAGTGGTTGGGTTGTGGGGAGCTCCTACAATGAGCAGTTCTTC
d_gene: TRBD2; j_gene: TRBJ2-2; abundance: -; v_gene: TRBV5-1; CDR3aa: CASSPPVGGSIANTGELFF; CDR3nt: TGCGCCAGCAGCCCCCCCGTGGGGGGGTCGATCGCGAACACCGGGGAGCTGTTTTTT
d_gene: -; j_gene: TRBJ2-2; abundance: once; v_gene: TRBV3-1/TRBV3-2; CDR3aa: CASSIHGTGELFF; CDR3nt: TGTGCCAGCAGTATCCACGGCACCGGGGAGCTGTTTTTT